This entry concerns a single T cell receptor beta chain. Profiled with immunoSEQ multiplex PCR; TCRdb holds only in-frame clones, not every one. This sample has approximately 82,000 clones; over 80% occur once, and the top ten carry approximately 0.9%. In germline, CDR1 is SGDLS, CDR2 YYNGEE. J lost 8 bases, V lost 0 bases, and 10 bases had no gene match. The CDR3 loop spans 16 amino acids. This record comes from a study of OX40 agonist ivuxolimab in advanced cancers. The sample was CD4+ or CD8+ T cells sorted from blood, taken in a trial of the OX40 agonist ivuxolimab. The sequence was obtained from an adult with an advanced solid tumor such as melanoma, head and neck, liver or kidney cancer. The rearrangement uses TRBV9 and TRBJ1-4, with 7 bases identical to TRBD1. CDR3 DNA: TGTGCCAGCAGCGTAGGGACAGGCAATTTTATAGAAAAACTGTTTTTT. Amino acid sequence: CASSVGTGNFIEKLFF. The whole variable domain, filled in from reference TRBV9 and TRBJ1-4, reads DSGVTQTPKHLITATGQRVTLRCSPRSGDLSVYWYQQSLDQGLQFLIQYYNGEERAKGNILERFSAQQFPDLHSELNLSSLELGDSALYFCASSVGTGNFIEKLFFGSGTQLSVL.